The 9 T cell receptor beta chains given below trace back to one sample, sequenced in a study of cytomegalovirus exposure and HLA in healthy donors. The primer mix had 60 Vbeta and 13 Jbeta primers. Generated by immunoSEQ multiplex PCR, the TCRdb table keeps only in-frame clones and is missing some. The table lists a few hundred thousand clones, 80% to 90% of them singletons. Sequenced: PBMCs. The receptors stem from a woman aged 18 to 35 in good health and CMV-seronegative.

The gene calls are TRBV27 and TRBJ2-3; a weak D match, TRBD2 (6 bases). The V gene lost 7 bases and the J gene lost 4 bases, with 18 bases spanning the gap. This CDR3 has 15 amino acids. Germline loops: CDR1 MNHEY, CDR2 SMNVEV (reference sequence). CDR3 nucleotide sequence: TGTGCCAGCAAGGCGGGGCGGCGAAAGGCAGATACGCAGTATTTT. This codes for CASKAGRRKADTQYF.

V usage is TRBV2 and J usage is TRBJ2-5; D is possibly TRBD2 (7 bases). CDR3 length: 14 residues. Trimming pared 9 bases from V and 5 bases from J, leaving 19 bases between. CDR1 SNHLY and CDR2 FYNNEI come from the germline V gene. The DNA of the CDR3 is TGTGCCAGTCTCCTCTCGAGGGGGGGGGAGACCCAGTACTTC. The encoded protein is CASLLSRGGETQYF.

In this sample, this clone turned up once. This chain links TRBV30 with TRBJ1-2; D call uncertain. This CDR3 contains 14 residues. The V gene lost 0 bases and the J gene lost 4 bases, with 12 bases spanning the gap. The germline V gene encodes CDR1 GTSNPN and CDR2 SVGIG (reference sequence). In DNA, the CDR3 is TGTGCCTGGAGTGTAGGCCGGGTTCCCTATGGCTACACCTTC. Translation: CAWSVGRVPYGYTF.

This sequence joins TRBV29-1 and TRBJ1-1, with D possibly being TRBD1 (6 bases). Germline CDR1 reads SQVTM; CDR2 reads ANQGSEA. Trimming took 7 bases from V and 0 from J, leaving 18 bases between them. The CDR3 length is 15 residues. CDR3 bases: TGCAGCGGGGCCGGGGACACCGCCATGAACACTGAAGCTTTCTTT. It codes for CSGAGDTAMNTEAFF. Complete variable domain (other parts from reference TRBV29-1 and TRBJ1-1): SAVISQKPSRDICQRGTSLTIQCQVDSQVTMMFWYRQQPGQSLTLIATANQGSEATYESGFVIDKFPISRPNLTFSTLTVSNMSPEDSSIYLCSGAGDTAMNTEAFFGQGTRLTVV.

Regarding this clone: Different DNA sequences within this sample yield the same CDR3. This chain uses TRBV9 with TRBJ2-1; tentatively, D is TRBD2 (5 bases). With 0 bases removed from V and 4 bases from J, the gap between germline ends came to 11 bases. Germline loops: CDR1 SGDLS, CDR2 YYNGEE. The CDR3 spans 15 residues. The CDR3 reads CASSVGAGEYNEQFF. The CDR3 DNA reads as TGTGCCAGCAGCGTAGGGGCGGGCGAATACAATGAGCAGTTCTTC. The variable domain in full, completed from reference TRBV9 and TRBJ2-1, reads DSGVTQTPKHLITATGQRVTLRCSPRSGDLSVYWYQQSLDQGLQFLIQYYNGEERAKGNILERFSAQQFPDLHSELNLSSLELGDSALYFCASSVGAGEYNEQFFGPGTRLTVL.

The chain is built from TRBV7-2 and TRBJ1-1; no firm D call. The germline gives CDR1 SGHTA, CDR2 FQGNSA. V was clipped by 0 bases and J by 8 bases, with 7 bases between them. CDR3 length: 12 amino acids. Written as DNA, the CDR3 is TGTGCCAGCAGCTTAGCGGTAGTCGAAGCTTTCTTT. Its protein product is CASSLAVVEAFF. The full variable domain, completed using reference TRBV7-2 and TRBJ1-1, is GAGVSQSPSNKVTEKGKDVELRCDPISGHTALYWYRQSLGQGLEFLIYFQGNSAPDKSGLPSDRFSAERTGGSVSTLTIQRTQQEDSAVYLCASSLAVVEAFFGQGTRLTVV.

V gene TRBV19 combines with J gene TRBJ2-5; 7 positions agree with TRBD2. This CDR3 has 17 amino acids. V was pared by 4 bases and J by 0 bases, with 11 bases of the junction left unmatched. Germline V gene sequence: CDR1 LNHDA, CDR2 SQIVND (reference sequence). The CDR3: CASSKGSSGVYQETQYF. The CDR3 DNA follows: TGTGCCAGTAGTAAGGGCTCTAGCGGAGTATACCAAGAGACCCAGTACTTC.

This clone has a handful of counts. The chain has TRBV5-5 and TRBJ1-5; D gene uncertain. The germline V gene has CDR1 SGHKS and CDR2 YYEKEE (reference sequence). The V end was cut by 0 bases, the J end by 0 bases, with 4 bases between. The CDR3 is made up of 14 amino acids. The CDR3: CASSLARSNQPQHF. DNA for the CDR3: TGTGCCAGCAGCTTGGCTCGTAGCAATCAGCCCCAGCATTTT.

The chain employs TRBV6-4 and TRBJ2-2, with 9 bases that match TRBD1. The length of the CDR3 is 14 residues. The V segment lost 7 bases and the J segment 7 bases; nucleotides outside the gene matches: 7. Per germline, CDR1 MRHNA and CDR2 SNTAGT. The DNA for the CDR3 is TGTGCCAGCAAACCGGGGACAGGGTTCGGGGAGCTGTTTTTT. The encoded protein is CASKPGTGFGELFF.